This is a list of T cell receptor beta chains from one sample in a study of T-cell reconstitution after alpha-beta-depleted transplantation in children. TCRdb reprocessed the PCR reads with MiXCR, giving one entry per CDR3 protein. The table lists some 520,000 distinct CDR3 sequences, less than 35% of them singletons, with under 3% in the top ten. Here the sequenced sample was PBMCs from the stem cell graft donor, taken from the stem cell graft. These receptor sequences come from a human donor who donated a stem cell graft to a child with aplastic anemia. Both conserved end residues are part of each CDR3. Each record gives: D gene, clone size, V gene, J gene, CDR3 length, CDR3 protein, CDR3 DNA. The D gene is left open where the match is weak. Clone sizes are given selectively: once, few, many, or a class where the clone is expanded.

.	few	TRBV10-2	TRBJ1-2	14	CASRELRANYGYTF	TGCGCCAGCAGGGAATTGAGGGCCAACTATGGCTACACCTTC
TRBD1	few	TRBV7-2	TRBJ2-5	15	CASSPHRGVQETQYF	TGTGCCAGCAGCCCCCACAGGGGGGTGCAAGAGACCCAGTACTTC
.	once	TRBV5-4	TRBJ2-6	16	CASSFVPDSGANVLTF	TGTGCCAGCAGCTTTGTCCCGGACTCTGGGGCCAACGTCCTGACTTTC
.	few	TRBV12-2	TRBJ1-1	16	CASRFTPGTVNTEAFF	TGTGCAAGTCGCTTCACCCCCGGGACGGTGAACACTGAAGCTTTCTTT
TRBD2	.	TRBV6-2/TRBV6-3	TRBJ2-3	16	CASSAYSGTAGDTQYF	TGTGCCAGCAGTGCCTACAGCGGGACGGCAGGGGATACGCAGTATTTT
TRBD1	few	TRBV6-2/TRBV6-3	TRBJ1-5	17	CASSSATGTGGNQPQHF	TGTGCCAGCAGTTCGGCGACCGGGACAGGGGGCAACCAGCCCCAGCATTTT
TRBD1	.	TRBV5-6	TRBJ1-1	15	CASTIRDRGTTEAFF	TGTGCCAGCACTATTCGGGACAGGGGGACCACTGAAGCTTTCTTT
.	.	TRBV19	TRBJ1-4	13	CASNVVRGEKLFF	TGTGCCAGTAACGTAGTTCGGGGTGAAAAACTGTTTTTT
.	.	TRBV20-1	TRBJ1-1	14	CSAREVRSEAVAFF	TGCAGTGCTAGAGAGGTTCGGTCCGAGGCGGTAGCTTTCTTT
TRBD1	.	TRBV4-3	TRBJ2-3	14	CASSPITGADTQYF	TGCGCCAGCAGCCCTATTACAGGGGCAGATACGCAGTATTTT
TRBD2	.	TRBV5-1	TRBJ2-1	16	CASSLNGREAGNEQFF	TGCGCCAGCAGCCTTAACGGGCGGGAGGCCGGCAATGAGCAGTTCTTC
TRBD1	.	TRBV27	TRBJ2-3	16	CASSLSGTGGSDTQYF	TGTGCCAGCAGTTTATCCGGGACAGGGGGATCAGATACGCAGTATTTT
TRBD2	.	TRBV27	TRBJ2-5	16	CASSTLLGLAGETQYF	TGTGCCAGCAGTACCCTCTTGGGACTAGCGGGAGAGACCCAGTACTTC
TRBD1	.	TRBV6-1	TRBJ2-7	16	CASSVKVGTGLYEQYF	TGTGCCAGCAGTGTCAAAGTGGGGACAGGGCTCTACGAGCAGTACTTC
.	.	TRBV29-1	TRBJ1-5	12	CSVGGNNQPQHF	TGCAGCGTTGGGGGAAACAATCAGCCCCAGCATTTT
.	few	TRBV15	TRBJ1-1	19	CATSRTRYSTGVQNTEAFF	TGTGCCACCAGCAGAACCCGCTATTCGACCGGGGTGCAGAACACTGAAGCTTTCTTT
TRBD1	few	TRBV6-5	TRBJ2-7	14	CASITGGVSYEQYF	TGTGCCAGCATCACAGGGGGTGTATCCTACGAGCAGTACTTC
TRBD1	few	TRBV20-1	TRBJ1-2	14	CSARDMEGAWGYTF	TGCAGTGCTAGAGATATGGAGGGGGCCTGGGGCTACACCTTC
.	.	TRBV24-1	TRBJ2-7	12	CATGGTAYEQYF	TGTGCCACCGGGGGGACAGCCTACGAGCAGTACTTC
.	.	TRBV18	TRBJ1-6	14	CASLPSGPGSPLHF	TGTGCCAGCTTACCGTCCGGGCCTGGTTCACCCCTCCACTTT
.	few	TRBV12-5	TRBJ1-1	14	CASGKQGLNTEAFF	TGTGCTAGTGGCAAACAGGGTTTGAACACTGAAGCTTTCTTT
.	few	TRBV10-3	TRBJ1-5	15	CAISERVNSNQPQHF	TGTGCCATCAGTGAGAGGGTTAATAGCAATCAGCCCCAGCATTTT
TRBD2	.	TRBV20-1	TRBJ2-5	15	CSARQGLAGKETQYF	TGCAGTGCTAGACAAGGGCTAGCGGGAAAAGAGACCCAGTACTTC
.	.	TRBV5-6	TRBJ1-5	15	CASSLGRGANQPQHF	TGTGCCAGCAGCTTGGGTCGGGGGGCCAATCAGCCCCAGCATTTT
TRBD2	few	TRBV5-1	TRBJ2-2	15	CASSLGGRNAGELFF	TGCGCCAGCAGCTTGGGCGGGAGGAATGCCGGGGAGCTGTTTTTT
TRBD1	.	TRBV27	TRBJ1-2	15	CASSTYEQGAKGYTF	TGTGCCAGCAGTACCTACGAGCAGGGGGCAAAAGGCTACACCTTC
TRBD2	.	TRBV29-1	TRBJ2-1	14	CSVELAESYNEQFF	TGCAGCGTTGAACTAGCGGAGTCCTACAATGAGCAGTTCTTC
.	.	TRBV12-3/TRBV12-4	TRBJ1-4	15	CASSAGGSTNEKLFF	TGTGCCAGCAGCGCGGGGGGTTCGACTAATGAAAAACTGTTTTTT
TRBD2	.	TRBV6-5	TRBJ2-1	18	CASSYSLAGESSYNEQFF	TGTGCCAGCAGTTATTCTTTAGCGGGAGAGAGCTCCTACAATGAGCAGTTCTTC
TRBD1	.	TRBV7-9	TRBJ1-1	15	CASSLTGMLNTEAFF	TGTGCCAGCAGCTTGACAGGGATGTTGAACACTGAAGCTTTCTTT
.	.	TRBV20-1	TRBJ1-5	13	CSAQPTGNQPQHF	TGCAGTGCCCAACCGACGGGTAATCAGCCCCAGCATTTT
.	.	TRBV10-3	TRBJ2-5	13	CAISDPIGETQYF	TGTGCCATCAGTGACCCCATCGGGGAGACCCAGTACTTC
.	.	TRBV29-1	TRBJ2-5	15	CSVEDRTGGGETQYF	TGCAGCGTTGAAGACAGGACGGGTGGGGGAGAGACCCAGTACTTC
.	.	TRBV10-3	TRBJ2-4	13	CATGPGAQHIQYF	TGTGCCACCGGCCCCGGCGCACAGCACATTCAGTACTTC
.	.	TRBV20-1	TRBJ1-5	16	CSAPHQGTLSNQPQHF	TGCAGTGCGCCACATCAGGGAACCCTTAGCAATCAGCCCCAGCATTTT
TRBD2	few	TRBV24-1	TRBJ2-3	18	CATSDTGTSGRGTDTQYF	TGTGCCACCAGTGACACCGGGACTAGCGGGAGAGGGACGGATACGCAGTATTTT
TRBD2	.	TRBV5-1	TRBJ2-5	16	CASSLVGGRLQETQYF	TGCGCCAGCAGCTTGGTTGGCGGGAGGCTTCAAGAGACCCAGTACTTC
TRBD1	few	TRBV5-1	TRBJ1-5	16	CASSLAPGQFSQPQHF	TGCGCCAGCAGCCTGGCCCCGGGACAGTTTTCTCAGCCCCAGCATTTT
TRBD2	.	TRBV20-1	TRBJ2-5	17	CSGDPNTSLADPETQYF	TGCAGTGGAGACCCTAACACTTCCCTAGCGGATCCGGAGACCCAGTACTTC
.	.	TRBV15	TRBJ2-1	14	CATSRVGAYNEQFF	TGTGCCACCAGCAGAGTAGGCGCCTACAATGAGCAGTTCTTC